This T cell receptor (beta chain) stems from a study of T cells after yellow fever vaccination. Study-wide results and caveats: Just a small share of clonotypes turned up in the CD4 compartment as well as the CD8 compartment. Abundant clonotypes (contaminants from the bulk population) could be present in FACS-sorted repertoires.

This clonotype was counted a few times. The target antigen is unknown. The CDR3 loop spans 13 amino acids. From germline, CDR1 is SNHLY and CDR2 FYNNEI. V was trimmed by 7 bases and J by 3 bases, leaving 13 bases between them. TCRdb used MiXCR to reprocess the 5' RACE reads, holding one entry per CDR3 protein. The sample records 250,000 to 400,000 distinct CDR3 sequences, around 4.5% being singletons. Sequencing was performed on PBMCs, taken 15 days after the yellow fever booster vaccination. This clonotype was obtained from a man aged 18-30 years who received the YFV17D yellow fever vaccine. V usage is TRBV2 and J usage is TRBJ2-7; D is possibly TRBD2 (7 bases). This chain's CDR3 is CASTTGGIYEQYF. CDR3 coding DNA: TGTGCCAGCACTACGGGGGGCATCTACGAGCAGTACTTC.